The T cell receptor beta chain described here comes from a study of memory CD4+ T cells and cytomegalovirus serostatus. This clone appeared a single time. What it recognizes is unknown. Assay used: immunoSEQ multiplex PCR; TCRdb lists only in-frame clones, some missing. The sample shows roughly 67,000 clones, about 78% of them seen only once. Single viable CD3+CD4+CD8-CD45RO+ cells were sorted as the memory CD4+ T cells. Study results and caveats: The CMV-associated TCR signature appears largely within the CD4+ memory repertoire.

Germline V gene sequence: CDR1 LGHNA, CDR2 YSLEER. Trimming cost V 3 bases and J 2 bases, with 8 bases left between them. The CDR3 extends over 15 amino acids. The chain joins TRBV4-3 to TRBJ2-6; D is unresolved. The source of this sequence is an adult in good health and CMV-seropositive. Sequencing used memory CD4+ T cells from blood. The CDR3 region is CASSQSPAGANVLTF. In DNA form, the CDR3 reads TGCGCCAGCAGCCAGAGCCCGGCTGGGGCCAACGTCCTGACTTTC.